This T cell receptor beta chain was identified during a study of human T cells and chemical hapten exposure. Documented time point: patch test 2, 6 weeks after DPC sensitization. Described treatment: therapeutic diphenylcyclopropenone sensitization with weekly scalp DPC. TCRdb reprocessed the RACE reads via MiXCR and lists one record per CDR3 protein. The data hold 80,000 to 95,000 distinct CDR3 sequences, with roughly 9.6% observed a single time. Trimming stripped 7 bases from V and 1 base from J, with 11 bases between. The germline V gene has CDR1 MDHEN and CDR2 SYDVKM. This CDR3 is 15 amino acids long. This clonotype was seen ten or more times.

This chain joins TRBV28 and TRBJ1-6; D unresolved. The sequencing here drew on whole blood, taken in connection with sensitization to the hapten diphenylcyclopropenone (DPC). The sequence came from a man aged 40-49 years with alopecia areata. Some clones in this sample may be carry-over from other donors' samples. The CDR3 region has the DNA TGTGCCAGCACCCCTGGAAGGTCCTATAATTCACCCCTCCACTTT. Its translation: CASTPGRSYNSPLHF.